These 2 T cell receptor beta chains came from one sample sequenced in a study of blood T cell repertoires in COVID-19. Here immunoSEQ multiplex PCR was the method, and the copy in TCRdb shows in-frame clones only, minus some. The sample yields more than 13,000 clones, less than 90% seen once. The source material was peripheral blood. The receptors derive from a woman in her sixties or seventies in a cohort sampled during active or convalescent COVID-19.

The rearrangement joins TRBV5-1 to TRBJ2-1; 9 nucleotides align to TRBD2. CDR3 length equals 15 residues. Unmatched junction bases numbered 4, after V lost 4 bases and J lost 2 bases. Germline V gene lookup returns CDR1 SGHRS and CDR2 YFSETQ. CDR3 in DNA: TGCGCCAGCAGCGAACTAGCGGGTCCCTACAATGAGCAGTTCTTC. It yields the protein CASSELAGPYNEQFF. Full variable domain (rest looked up from reference TRBV5-1 and TRBJ2-1): KAGVTQTPRYLIKTRGQQVTLSCSPISGHRSVSWYQQTPGQGLQFLFEYFSETQRNKGNFPGRFSGRQFSNSRSEMNVSTLELGDSALYLCASSELAGPYNEQFFGPGTRLTVL.

This chain links TRBV4-1 with TRBJ2-3, with 8 positions matching TRBD1. The trim removed 4 bases at V and 0 bases at J, leaving 9 bases unmatched. Germline CDR1 and CDR2: MGHRA and YSYEKL. CDR3 length: 17 residues. The CDR3, as DNA: TGCGCCAGCAGCCGTTCAGGGGGCCGTCGTAGCACAGATACGCAGTATTTT. It encodes CASSRSGGRRSTDTQYF.